One sample yielded the 7 T cell receptor beta chains listed below, sequenced in a study of blood T cell repertoires in COVID-19 (dated by TCRdb to 2020 to 2021). Receptor libraries were prepared by the immunoSEQ multiplex PCR assay. Here the immuneACCESS table is served through TCRdb, limited to in-frame sequences with V and J called. Missing clones are a known gap in these copies; in checked studies unresolved V genes cover under half, and the rest lacks a known reason. A total of 91,000 or so clones appear in this sample, more than 75% of them only once. The ten largest make up about 16% of the sample. The specimen sequenced was peripheral blood. Receptors were obtained from a human donor in a cohort sampled during active COVID-19.

A single count supports this clone. The chain carries TRBV3-1 (or the pseudogene TRBV3-2) and TRBJ1-6; 9 nucleotides agree with TRBD1. CDR3 length: 16 amino acids. CDR1 is LGHDT and CDR2 is YNNKEL in the germline V gene (reference sequence). J was trimmed by 5 bases and V by 5 bases; bases with no gene match: 7. The CDR3 DNA reads as TGTGCCAGCAGCAAACAGGGACAGGGTAATAATTCACCCCTCCACTTT. Translated, it gives CASSKQGQGNNSPLHF.

This clone was observed a single time. The CDR3 DNA is TGTGCCAGTAGAGTGGGGGACAGGGGCGTTTACGAGCAGTACTTC. This encodes CASRVGDRGVYEQYF. The chain links TRBV19 to TRBJ2-7; 10 bases align to TRBD1. The trim removed 6 bases at V and 4 bases at J, leaving 9 bases unmatched. This CDR3 is built from 15 residues. CDR1 is LNHDA and CDR2 is SQIVND in the germline V gene (reference sequence).

The gene calls are TRBV5-1 and TRBJ2-1, with 10 nucleotides matching TRBD1. The CDR3 sequence is 14 residues long. Per the germline V gene, CDR1 is SGHRS and CDR2 is YFSETQ. J was trimmed by 9 bases and V by 4 bases; bases with no gene match: 7. The CDR3 loop reads CASSPRQGAIEQFF. The CDR3 DNA sequence: TGCGCCAGCAGCCCGAGACAGGGGGCAATTGAGCAGTTCTTC.

This clone was counted only a few times. CDR3: CASGVAVNTEAFF. CDR3 DNA: TGTGCCAGCGGTGTAGCTGTGAACACTGAAGCTTTCTTT. The chain recombines TRBV6-6 with TRBJ1-1; D call uncertain. The CDR3 has 13 amino acids. Germline V gene sequence: CDR1 MNHNY, CDR2 SVGAGI (reference sequence). V gave up 8 bases and J gave up 0 bases, with 10 bases separating them.

This chain uses TRBV7-8 with TRBJ2-1; 8 bases align to TRBD2. Germline trimming cut 5 bases from V and 7 bases from J; bases unmatched to any gene: 10. Germline-derived CDR1 and CDR2 are SGHVS and FQNEAQ. The CDR3 is 15 residues long. The CDR3 nucleotides are TGTGCCAGCAGCCCCTTTGAGCGGGGGTTGAATGAGCAGTTCTTC. This gives the protein CASSPFERGLNEQFF.

V and J are TRBV19 and TRBJ2-5; 12 positions agree with TRBD1. V dropped 4 bases and J dropped 5; count of bases not matched to a gene: 8. Germline V gene sequence: CDR1 LNHDA, CDR2 SQIVND (reference sequence). The CDR3 runs 16 residues. Here the CDR3 DNA reads TGTGCCAGTAGTAATCCCGGGACAGGGGGCGCGGAGACCCAGTACTTC. Translated: CASSNPGTGGAETQYF.

A single count supports this clone. The chain has TRBV7-9 and TRBJ2-1; 8 nucleotides match TRBD2. Germline trimming cut 0 bases from V and 6 bases from J; bases unmatched to any gene: 1. This CDR3 spans 14 amino acids. Germline CDR1 and CDR2: SEHNR and FQNEAQ (reference sequence). CDR3 sequence (DNA): TGTGCCAGCAGCTTAGCGGGACTAGTCAATGAGCAGTTCTTC. Its protein product is CASSLAGLVNEQFF.